The entry below describes one T cell receptor beta chain. Its antigen is unknown. Per-base qualities were not stored, and no clone one base away is much larger. The junction carries 18 bases between V and J, which are trimmed by 6 bases and 9 bases respectively. Inclusive of the bounding cysteine and phenylalanine, the CDR3 is 13 residues long. The CDR3 DNA has 39 bases and is translated from base 1. The germline V gene (reference sequence) supplies CDR1 MNHEY and CDR2 SMNVEV. This sample was taken from a study of shared T cell receptors in the human thymus (TCRdb year 2021). In terms of the full investigation: The study examined how self-reactive, shared T-cell receptor alpha chains are generated in the human thymus.

Receptor amplification or capture employed the immunoSEQ multiplex PCR assay. Not all clones reach the TCRdb copy of this immuneACCESS table, which keeps in-frame sequences only. Checked studies attribute under half of the gap to unresolved V genes and leave the rest unexplained. Within this sample are hundreds of thousands of clones, with 85% to 95% of them counted one time only. Jointly, the top ten make up about 0.02% of the sample. The TCR sequence derives from a human donor. Here the chain combines TRBV27 and TRBJ2-7; the D gene remains uncertain. Sequences were obtained from thymocytes. The nucleotides are TGTGCCAGCAGCTTAGGAGATCTACGAGTGCAGTACTTC. The translation is CASSLGDLRVQYF.